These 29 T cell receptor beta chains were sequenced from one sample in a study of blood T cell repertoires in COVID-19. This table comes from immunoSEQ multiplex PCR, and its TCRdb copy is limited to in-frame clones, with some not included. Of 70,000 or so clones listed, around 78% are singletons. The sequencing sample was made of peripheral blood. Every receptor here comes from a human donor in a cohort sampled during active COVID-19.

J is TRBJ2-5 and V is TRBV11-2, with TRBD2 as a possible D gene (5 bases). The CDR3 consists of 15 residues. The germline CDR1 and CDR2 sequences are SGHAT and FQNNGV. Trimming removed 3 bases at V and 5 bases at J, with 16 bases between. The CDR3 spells CASSFDGRGRETQYF. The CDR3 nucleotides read TGTGCCAGCAGCTTCGATGGGAGAGGCCGGGAGACCCAGTACTTC.

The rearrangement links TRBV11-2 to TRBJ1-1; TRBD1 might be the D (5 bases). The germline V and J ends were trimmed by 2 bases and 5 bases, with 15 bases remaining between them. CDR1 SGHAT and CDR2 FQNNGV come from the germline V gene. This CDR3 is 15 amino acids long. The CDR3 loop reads CASSLMPRGVTEAFF. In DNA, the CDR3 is TGTGCCAGCAGCTTAATGCCTCGGGGGGTAACTGAAGCTTTCTTT.

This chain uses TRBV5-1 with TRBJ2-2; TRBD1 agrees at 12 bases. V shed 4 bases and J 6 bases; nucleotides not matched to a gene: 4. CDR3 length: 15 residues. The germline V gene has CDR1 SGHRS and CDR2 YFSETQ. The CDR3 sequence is CASSLGQGASGELFF. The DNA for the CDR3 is TGCGCCAGCAGCCTGGGACAGGGGGCTTCCGGGGAGCTGTTTTTT.

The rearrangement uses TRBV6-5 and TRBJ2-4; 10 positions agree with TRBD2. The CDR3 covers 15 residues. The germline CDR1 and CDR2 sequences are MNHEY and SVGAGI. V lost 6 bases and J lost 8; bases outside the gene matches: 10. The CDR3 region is CASSLRRAGGDIQYF. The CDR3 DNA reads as TGTGCCAGCAGCCTAAGGAGAGCGGGAGGGGACATTCAGTACTTC.

The CDR3 DNA is TGTGCCAGCAGCCGCAGGGGGGACTACAATGAGCAGTTCTTC. Translated, it gives CASSRRGDYNEQFF. The chain employs TRBV3-1 (or the pseudogene TRBV3-2) and TRBJ2-1; tentatively, D is TRBD1 (7 bases). The CDR3 has 14 residues. Trimming stripped 4 bases from V and 3 bases from J, with 10 bases between. Germline V gene data show CDR1 as LGHDT and CDR2 as YNNKEL (reference sequence).

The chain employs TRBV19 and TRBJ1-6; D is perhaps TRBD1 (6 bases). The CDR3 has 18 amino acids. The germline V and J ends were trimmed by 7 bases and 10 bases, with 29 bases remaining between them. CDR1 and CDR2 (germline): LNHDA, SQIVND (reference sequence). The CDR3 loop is CASTPTGQSALRRSPLHF. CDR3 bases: TGTGCCAGTACCCCGACCGGACAGTCCGCGCTTCGGAGATCACCCCTCCACTTT.

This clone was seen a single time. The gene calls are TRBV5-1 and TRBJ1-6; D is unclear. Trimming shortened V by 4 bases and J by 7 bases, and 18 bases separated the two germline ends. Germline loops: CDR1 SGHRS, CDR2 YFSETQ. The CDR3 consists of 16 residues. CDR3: CASSLNGREGNSPLHF. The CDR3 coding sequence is TGCGCCAGCAGCCTGAACGGGCGGGAGGGAAATTCACCCCTCCACTTT.

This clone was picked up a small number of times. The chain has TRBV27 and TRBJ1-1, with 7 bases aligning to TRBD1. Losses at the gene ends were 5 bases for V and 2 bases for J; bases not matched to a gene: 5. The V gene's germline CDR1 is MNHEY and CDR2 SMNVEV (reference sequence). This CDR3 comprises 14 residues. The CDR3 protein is CASSPWDRNTEAFF. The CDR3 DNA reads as TGTGCCAGCAGTCCGTGGGACAGAAACACTGAAGCTTTCTTT.

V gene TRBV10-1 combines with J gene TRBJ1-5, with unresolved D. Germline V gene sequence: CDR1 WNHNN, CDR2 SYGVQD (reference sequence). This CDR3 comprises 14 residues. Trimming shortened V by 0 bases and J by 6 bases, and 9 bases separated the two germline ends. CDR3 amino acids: CASSESGSFQPQHF. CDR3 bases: TGCGCCAGCAGTGAGTCGGGTAGCTTTCAGCCCCAGCATTTT.

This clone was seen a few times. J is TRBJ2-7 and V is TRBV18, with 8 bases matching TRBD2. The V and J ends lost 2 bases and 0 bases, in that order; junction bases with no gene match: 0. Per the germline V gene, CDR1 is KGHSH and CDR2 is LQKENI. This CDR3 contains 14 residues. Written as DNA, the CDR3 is TGTGCCAGCTCACCAGCGGGGGGCTCCTACGAGCAGTACTTC. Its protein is CASSPAGGSYEQYF.

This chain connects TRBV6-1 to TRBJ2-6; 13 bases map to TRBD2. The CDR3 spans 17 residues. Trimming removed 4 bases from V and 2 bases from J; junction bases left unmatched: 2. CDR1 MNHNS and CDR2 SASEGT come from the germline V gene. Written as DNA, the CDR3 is TGTGCCAGCAGTGGGACTAGCGGGAGAGCTGGGGCCAACGTCCTGACTTTC. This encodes CASSGTSGRAGANVLTF.

The CDR3 DNA reads as TGTGCCATCACTGGGGGGTACAGCACAGATACGCAGTATTTT. The encoded protein is CAITGGYSTDTQYF. The V gene is TRBV10-3, the J gene TRBJ2-3; D is possibly TRBD2 (6 bases). Germline assignment: CDR1 ENHRY and CDR2 SYGVKD. The CDR3 has 14 residues. V lost 7 bases and J lost 0, with 11 bases in between.

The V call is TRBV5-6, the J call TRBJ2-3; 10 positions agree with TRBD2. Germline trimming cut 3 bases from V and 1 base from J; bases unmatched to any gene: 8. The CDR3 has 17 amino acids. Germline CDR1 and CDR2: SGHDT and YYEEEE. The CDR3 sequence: CASSSRLAGAGTDTQYF. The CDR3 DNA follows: TGTGCCAGCAGCTCCCGGCTAGCGGGAGCGGGCACAGATACGCAGTATTTT.

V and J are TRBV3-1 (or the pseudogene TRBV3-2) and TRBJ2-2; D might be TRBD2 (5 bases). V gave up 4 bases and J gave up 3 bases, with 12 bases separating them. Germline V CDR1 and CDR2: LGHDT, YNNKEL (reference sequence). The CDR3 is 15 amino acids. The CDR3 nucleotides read TGTGCCAGCAGCCGCCGTGAGAGGGACACCGGGGAGCTGTTTTTT. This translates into CASSRRERDTGELFF.

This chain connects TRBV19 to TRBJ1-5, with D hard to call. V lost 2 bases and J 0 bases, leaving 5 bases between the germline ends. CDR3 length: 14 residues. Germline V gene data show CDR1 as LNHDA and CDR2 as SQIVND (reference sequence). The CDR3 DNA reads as TGTGCCAGTAGTATAATATATAGCAATCAGCCCCAGCATTTT. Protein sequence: CASSIIYSNQPQHF.

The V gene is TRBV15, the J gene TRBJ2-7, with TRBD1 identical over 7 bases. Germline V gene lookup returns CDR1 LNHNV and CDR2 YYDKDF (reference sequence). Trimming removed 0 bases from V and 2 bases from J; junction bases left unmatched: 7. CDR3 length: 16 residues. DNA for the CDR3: TGTGCCACCAGCAGAGATCTGACAGGGCCCACCTACGAGCAGTACTTC. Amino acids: CATSRDLTGPTYEQYF.

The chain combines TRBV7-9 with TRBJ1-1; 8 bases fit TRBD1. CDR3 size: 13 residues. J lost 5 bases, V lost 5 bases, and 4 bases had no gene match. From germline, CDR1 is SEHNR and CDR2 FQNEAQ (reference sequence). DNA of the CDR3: TGTGCCAGCAGCCTACAGGGGGGGACTGAAGCTTTCTTT. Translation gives CASSLQGGTEAFF. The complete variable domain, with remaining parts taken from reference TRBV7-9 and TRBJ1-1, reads DTGVSQNPRHKITKRGQNVTFRCDPISEHNRLYWYRQTLGQGPEFLTYFQNEAQLEKSRLLSDRFSAERPKGSFSTLEIQRTEQGDSAMYLCASSLQGGTEAFFGQGTRLTVV.

CDR3 protein: CASRVDGALQNTIYF. In DNA form, the CDR3 reads TGTGCCAGCAGAGTCGACGGAGCGTTACAAAACACCATATATTTT. The rearrangement joins TRBV7-2 to TRBJ1-3; D ambiguous. The CDR3 has 15 residues. Per the germline V gene, CDR1 is SGHTA and CDR2 is FQGNSA. V was pared by 6 bases and J by 6 bases, with 18 bases between.

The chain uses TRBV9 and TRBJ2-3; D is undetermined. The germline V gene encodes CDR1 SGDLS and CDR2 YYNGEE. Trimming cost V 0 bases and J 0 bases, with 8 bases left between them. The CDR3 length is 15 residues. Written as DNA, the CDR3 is TGTGCCAGCAGCGTAGCTATGCGGAGCACAGATACGCAGTATTTT. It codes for CASSVAMRSTDTQYF.

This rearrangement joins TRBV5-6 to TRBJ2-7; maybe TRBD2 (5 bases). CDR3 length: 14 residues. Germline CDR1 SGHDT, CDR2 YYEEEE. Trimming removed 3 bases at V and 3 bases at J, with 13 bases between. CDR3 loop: CASSSHAAGYEQYF. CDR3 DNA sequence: TGTGCCAGCAGCTCCCATGCGGCGGGCTACGAGCAGTACTTC.

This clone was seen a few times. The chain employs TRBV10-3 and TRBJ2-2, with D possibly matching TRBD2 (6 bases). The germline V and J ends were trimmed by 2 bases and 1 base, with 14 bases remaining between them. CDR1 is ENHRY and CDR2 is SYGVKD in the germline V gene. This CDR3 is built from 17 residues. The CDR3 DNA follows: TGTGCCATCAGTGAGCTCCGACCGGGAGAGAACACCGGGGAGCTGTTTTTT. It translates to CAISELRPGENTGELFF.

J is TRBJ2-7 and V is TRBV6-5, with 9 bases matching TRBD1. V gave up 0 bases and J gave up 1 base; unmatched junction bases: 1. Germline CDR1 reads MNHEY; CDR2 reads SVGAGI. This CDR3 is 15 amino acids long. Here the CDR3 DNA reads TGTGCCAGCAGTTACTCCGGGACAGGGTCCTACGAGCAGTACTTC. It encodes CASSYSGTGSYEQYF.

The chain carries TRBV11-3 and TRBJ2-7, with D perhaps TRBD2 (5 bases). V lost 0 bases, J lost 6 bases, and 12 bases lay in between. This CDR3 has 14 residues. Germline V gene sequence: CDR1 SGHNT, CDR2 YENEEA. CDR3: CASSLDPSRGEQYF. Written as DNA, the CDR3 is TGTGCCAGCAGCTTAGATCCCTCTCGGGGCGAGCAGTACTTC.

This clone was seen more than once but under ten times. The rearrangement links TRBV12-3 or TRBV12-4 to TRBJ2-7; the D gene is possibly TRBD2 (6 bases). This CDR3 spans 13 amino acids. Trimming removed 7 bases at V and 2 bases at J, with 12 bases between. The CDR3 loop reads CASTQDYTYEQYF. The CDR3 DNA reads TGTGCCAGCACCCAGGACTATACCTACGAGCAGTACTTC.

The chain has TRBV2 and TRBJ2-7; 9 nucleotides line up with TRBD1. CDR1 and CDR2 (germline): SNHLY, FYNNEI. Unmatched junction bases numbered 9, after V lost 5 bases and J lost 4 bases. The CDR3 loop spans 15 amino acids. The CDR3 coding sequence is TGTGCCAGCAGTCTTCCGGGACAGGGACAGTACGAGCAGTACTTC. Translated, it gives CASSLPGQGQYEQYF.

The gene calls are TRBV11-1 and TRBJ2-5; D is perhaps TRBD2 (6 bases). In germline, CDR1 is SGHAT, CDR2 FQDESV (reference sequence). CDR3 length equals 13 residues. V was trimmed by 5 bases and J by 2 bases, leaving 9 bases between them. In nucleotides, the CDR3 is TGTGCCAGCAGCAGGGACTTTCAAGAGACCCAGTACTTC. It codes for CASSRDFQETQYF.

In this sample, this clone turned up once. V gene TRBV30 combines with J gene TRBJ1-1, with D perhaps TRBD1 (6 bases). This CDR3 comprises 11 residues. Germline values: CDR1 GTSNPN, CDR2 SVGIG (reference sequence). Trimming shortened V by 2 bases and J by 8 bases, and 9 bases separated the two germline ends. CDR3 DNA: TGTGCCTGGAGTCCGGACAGCGAAGCTTTCTTT. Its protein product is CAWSPDSEAFF.

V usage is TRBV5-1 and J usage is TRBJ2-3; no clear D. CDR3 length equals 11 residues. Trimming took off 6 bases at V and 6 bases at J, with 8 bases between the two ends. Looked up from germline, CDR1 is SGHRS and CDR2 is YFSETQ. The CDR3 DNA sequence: TGCGCCAGCACAGCGATGGATACGCAGTATTTT. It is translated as CASTAMDTQYF. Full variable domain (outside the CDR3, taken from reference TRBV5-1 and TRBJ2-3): KAGVTQTPRYLIKTRGQQVTLSCSPISGHRSVSWYQQTPGQGLQFLFEYFSETQRNKGNFPGRFSGRQFSNSRSEMNVSTLELGDSALYLCASTAMDTQYFGPGTRLTVL.

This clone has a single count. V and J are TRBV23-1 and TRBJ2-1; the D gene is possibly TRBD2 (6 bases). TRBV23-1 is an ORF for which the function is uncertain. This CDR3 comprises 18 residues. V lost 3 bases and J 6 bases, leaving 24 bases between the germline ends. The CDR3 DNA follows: TGCGCCAGCAGTCAGAGGTTGGCGGGTCCTACGGGGGTCAATGAGCAGTTCTTC. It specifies CASSQRLAGPTGVNEQFF.